Below are 15 T cell receptor beta chains sequenced from a single sample in a study of tumor-infiltrating lymphocytes in primary liver carcinoma. cDNA specific to TCR beta was made from 500 ng of total RNA, with a constant-region primer employed for priming. Three nested multiplex PCR rounds, a slightly modified ARM-PCR, produced the libraries for TCR beta. Primers for the first two PCR rounds were TRBV1-TRBV30 forward primers and a C-beta reverse primer (around 11 cycles per round). TCRdb passed the multiplex PCR reads through MiXCR, listing each CDR3 protein once. The sample shows about 22,000 distinct CDR3 sequences, around 84% of them seen only once. Taking 20-30 mg of unsorted bulk tissue, the authors co-extracted RNA and DNA. Material: liver tumor tissue from sampling region 2. The subset here: tumor region T2, inferior pole. The receptors stem from a woman aged 25 to 39 with primary liver carcinoma and hepatitis B virus infection.

Concerning this clonotype itself: At one boundary the junction diverges from the germline segment, which might be a read error. This chain connects TRBV10-3 to TRBJ2-7; possible D gene TRBD2, 6 bases. Germline V gene lookup returns CDR1 ENHRY and CDR2 SYGVKD. This CDR3 comprises 12 residues. Here the CDR3 DNA reads TGTGCCAACAGTGAAACGGACTATGAGCAGTACTTC. This codes for CANSETDYEQYF.

Comments on this clonotype: Germline and junction disagree at one end, which may indicate a read error. The gene calls are TRBV6-1 and TRBJ1-5; D is unclear. Germline-derived CDR1 and CDR2 are MNHNS and SASEGT. The CDR3 is made up of 17 amino acids. CDR3 region: CAGDCLRRSLRFGPQHF. In DNA, the CDR3 is TGTGCCGGAGACTGTCTCCGGCGGAGTTTACGTTTTGGGCCCCAACATTTC.

Comments on this clonotype: The missing conserved phenylalanine or tryptophan at the end of this CDR3 makes a read error likely. No DNA is shown, since the ends of the CDR3 on it are uncertain; the CDR3 is the one TCRdb lists. The chain combines TRBV11-1 with TRBJ2-7. The CDR3 contains 14 residues when both ends are counted. CDR1 and CDR2 (germline): SGHAT, FQDESV (reference sequence). The CDR3: CASSLATASYVQYL.

With regard to this clonotype: One junction end disagrees with the germline gene, perhaps due to a read error. This chain links TRBV11-1 with TRBJ2-4, with a weak D call TRBD1 (6 bases). Germline loops: CDR1 SGHAT, CDR2 FQDESV (reference sequence). This CDR3 has 15 amino acids. CDR3 protein: CASSLTETGYGIKYF. For the CDR3, the DNA is TGTGCCAGCAGCTTAACCGAGACAGGTTATGGCATTAAGTACTTC.

As for this clonotype: An end of the junction differs from the germline gene, which may be a read error. The chain combines TRBV11-3 with TRBJ2-2, with 15 bases matching TRBD2. The CDR3 runs 20 residues. Germline CDR1 and CDR2: SGHNT and YENEEA. CDR3 residues: CAGSLRRTSGRAGKGGELLF. The DNA for the CDR3 is TGTGCCGGCAGCCTACGCCGGACTAGCGGGAGGGCCGGAAAGGGCGGGGAGCTGCTTTTT.

Concerning this clonotype: The junction does not match germline at one end; this may be a read error. Here the CDR3 reads CASGLFQGSINVKLFF. In DNA, the CDR3 is TGTGCCAGCGGCTTGTTTCAGGGATCAATTAATGTAAAACTGTTTTTT. V is TRBV11-2 and J is TRBJ1-4; TRBD1 is a possible D gene (5 bases). This CDR3 spans 16 amino acids. Germline V gives CDR1 SGHAT, CDR2 FQNNGV.

On this clonotype itself: One end of the junction varies from germline; a read error may be responsible. The DNA of the CDR3 is TGTGCCAGCAGAACGTGTGGGGCGACAGATACGCAGTACTTT. This gives the protein CASRTCGATDTQYF. The chain employs TRBV12-3 or TRBV12-4 and TRBJ2-3, with D perhaps TRBD1 (5 bases). The CDR3 is made up of 14 amino acids.

As to this clonotype: The CDR3 does not end in the conserved phenylalanine or tryptophan, so this is likely a read error. V gene TRBV10-3 combines with J gene TRBJ2-5; D is unclear. The germline gives CDR1 ENHRY, CDR2 SYGVKD. The CDR3 is 15 residues long. The CDR3 DNA follows: TGCGCCACCAGTGAGTCGGCTACCAGACGAGAGACCCAGTACTTA. Its protein is CATSESATRRETQYL.

A remark on this clonotype: The germline gene is not matched at one end of the junction; a read error may be the cause. The V and J genes are TRBV11-2 and TRBJ2-1; 12 bases align to TRBD2. Germline V CDR1 and CDR2: SGHAT, FQNNGV. The CDR3 loop spans 14 amino acids. CDR3 DNA: TGTGCGAGCAGATGGACTAGCGGGATTGATGAGCAGTTCTTC. As protein: CASRWTSGIDEQFF.

This clonotype was recorded at least ten times. The chain links TRBV7-3 to TRBJ2-6; D might be TRBD2 (6 bases). Germline V gene data show CDR1 as SGHTA and CDR2 as FQGTGA. V was trimmed by 2 bases and J by 2 bases, leaving 7 bases between them. CDR3 length: 15 amino acids. DNA of the CDR3: TGTGCCAGCAGCTTAGGAGGGGCTGGGGCCAACGTCCTGACTTTC. Its protein product is CASSLGGAGANVLTF.

Regarding this clonotype: The CDR3 does not end in the conserved phenylalanine or tryptophan, so this is likely a read error. This chain joins TRBV5-6 and TRBJ1-2; D might be TRBD1 (5 bases). CDR1 SGHDT and CDR2 YYEEEE come from the germline V gene. This CDR3 comprises 14 residues. This CDR3 reads CAGSATAFRDSYTL. The DNA for the CDR3 is TGTGCCGGCAGCGCAACCGCGTTCAGGGATAGCTACACCCTC.

The chain has TRBV24-1 and TRBJ2-3, with D possibly matching TRBD2 (5 bases). V lost 3 bases to trimming and J lost 14 bases, with 20 bases between them. CDR1 is KGHDR and CDR2 is SFDVKD in the germline V gene. The CDR3 is 14 amino acids. The CDR3 loop is CATSDAIGMVARYF. The CDR3 DNA follows: TGTGCCACCAGTGATGCTATCGGGATGGTGGCGCGGTATTTT.

The chain carries TRBV29-1 and TRBJ1-2; D call uncertain. Germline CDR1 reads SQVTM; CDR2 reads ANQGSEA. This CDR3 spans 14 amino acids. The CDR3 here is CNAVRSVNLGGYTF. In nucleotides, the CDR3 is TGCAACGCTGTTAGGTCAGTGAACTTGGGTGGCTACACCTTC.

For this clonotype: A junction boundary mismatches the germline segment, possibly from a read error. The V gene is TRBV11-3, the J gene TRBJ2-2; TRBD2 matches at 15 bases. The CDR3 sequence is 20 residues long. From germline, CDR1 is SGHNT and CDR2 YENEEA. CDR3 sequence reads: CTSSLRRTSGRAGRAGELFF. CDR3 nucleotides: TGTACCAGCAGCTTACGCCGGACTAGCGGGAGGGCCGGAAGGGCGGGGGAGCTGTTTTTT.

About this clonotype: One junction end does not reproduce the germline sequence, and a read error may be involved. The chain combines TRBV7-3 with TRBJ2-2; D remains unclear. The length of the CDR3 is 13 residues. Germline V gene data show CDR1 as SGHTA and CDR2 as FQGTGA. The chain's CDR3 is CASSLIGPEEPFF. In DNA form, the CDR3 reads TGTGCCAGCAGCTTAATAGGTCCCGAGGAGCCGTTTTTT.